The 8 T cell receptor beta chains below were found in one sample sequenced in a study of T cell repertoires in cytomegalovirus infection. No antigen has been assigned to these receptors. TCRdb independently ran MiXCR on the reads; one entry per CDR3 protein. Here the sample spans around 570,000 distinct CDR3 sequences, about 39% being singletons. Sequenced here: cultured PBMCs, sampled from culture after CMV antigen stimulation. The receptors shown here come from a human donor in good health (CMV status not recorded). Some clones in this sample may be carry-over from other donors' samples.

The chain joins TRBV4-3 to TRBJ2-2; 9 bases align to TRBD1. V lost 1 base to trimming and J lost 6 bases; unmatched junction nucleotides: 9. Germline V CDR1 and CDR2: LGHNA, YSLEER. This CDR3 has 17 amino acids. The DNA of the CDR3 is TGCGCCAGCAGCCAAGGGACAGGGGTAGGATTCCCCGGGGAGCTGTTTTTT. This sequence encodes CASSQGTGVGFPGELFF.

This clonotype came up a few times. CDR3 protein: CASSLGGGPYDEQYF. The CDR3 nucleotides are TGCGCCAGCAGCTTGGGCGGGGGGCCGTACGACGAGCAGTACTTC. The chain employs TRBV5-1 and TRBJ2-7, with 8 positions matching TRBD2. The CDR3 extends over 15 amino acids. Looked up from germline, CDR1 is SGHRS and CDR2 is YFSETQ. The trim removed 0 bases at V and 5 bases at J, leaving 7 bases unmatched.

J is TRBJ2-2 and V is TRBV7-2; no definite D call. CDR3 length: 15 amino acids. CDR1 is SGHTA and CDR2 is FQGNSA in the germline V gene. With 3 bases removed from V and 6 bases from J, the gap between germline ends came to 14 bases. CDR3 residues: CASSLMRNGAGELFF. CDR3 DNA sequence: TGTGCCAGCAGCTTGATGCGGAACGGCGCCGGGGAGCTGTTTTTT.

In this sample, this clonotype turned up a few times. This sequence joins TRBV19 and TRBJ1-1; 7 nucleotides line up with TRBD1. Germline-derived CDR1 and CDR2 are LNHDA and SQIVND (reference sequence). V gave up 1 base and J gave up 5 bases; unmatched junction bases: 1. The length of the CDR3 is 13 residues. CDR3 DNA: TGTGCCAGTAGTATAGCGACAGGGACTGAAGCTTTCTTT. Translating it yields CASSIATGTEAFF.

This clonotype was observed a handful of times. The J gene is TRBJ2-1, the V gene TRBV6-6, with a tentative D call TRBD1 (6 bases). V dropped 7 bases and J dropped 10 bases, with 23 bases sitting between them. The CDR3 sequence is 15 residues long. Germline assignment: CDR1 MNHNY and CDR2 SVGAGI (reference sequence). Here the CDR3 DNA reads TGTGCCAGCAACCTCGGGACACCTATCCTAGGGGAGCAGTTCTTC. This sequence encodes CASNLGTPILGEQFF.

The chain uses TRBV2 and TRBJ2-7, with TRBD2 matching over 7 bases. Looked up from germline, CDR1 is SNHLY and CDR2 is FYNNEI. The V gene end was trimmed by 6 bases and the J gene end by 4 bases; junction bases not matched to a gene: 6. The CDR3 contains 13 residues. The CDR3 DNA sequence: TGTGCCAGCAGATGGGACTATAAGTACGAGCAGTACTTC. Translating gives CASRWDYKYEQYF.

The gene calls are TRBV5-5 and TRBJ2-2; D is undetermined. V was shortened by 6 bases and J by 1 base, with 16 bases between the two germline ends. Germline V CDR1 and CDR2: SGHKS, YYEKEE (reference sequence). The CDR3 covers 16 residues. CDR3 region: CASMGPGSKNTGELFF. DNA of the CDR3: TGTGCCAGCATGGGCCCCGGGTCGAAGAACACCGGGGAGCTGTTTTTT.

This clonotype turned up a few times. The chain uses TRBV7-2 and TRBJ2-7; no reliable D call. Germline V gives CDR1 SGHTA, CDR2 FQGNSA. The CDR3 spans 12 residues. V was shortened by 4 bases and J by 12 bases, with 16 bases between the two germline ends. The chain's CDR3 is CASSSIPLFLYF. The CDR3 DNA sequence: TGTGCCAGCAGCTCCATTCCATTATTTCTGTACTTC.